Shown below are 14 T cell receptor beta chains from a single sample sequenced in a study of T cell changes during pregnancy in multiple sclerosis. Assay used: immunoSEQ multiplex PCR; TCRdb lists only in-frame clones, some missing. This sample has around 100,000 clones, with 92% found just once. Sample: peripheral blood, taken after pregnancy. The source of these receptors is a female donor with multiple sclerosis, enrolled in a pregnancy study.

V and J are TRBV7-6 and TRBJ1-1; maybe TRBD1 (5 bases). This CDR3 contains 13 residues. Germline assignment: CDR1 SGHVS and CDR2 FNYEAQ. The V and J ends lost 3 bases and 1 base respectively, with 6 bases between them. In nucleotides, the CDR3 is TGTGCCAGCAGCTTTCAGGGGAACACTGAAGCTTTCTTT. It yields the protein CASSFQGNTEAFF. Drawing the rest from reference TRBV7-6 and TRBJ1-1, the complete variable domain is GAGVSQSPRYKVTKRGQDVALRCDPISGHVSLYWYRQALGQGPEFLTYFNYEAQQDKSGLPNDRFSAERPEGSISTLTIQRTEQRDSAMYRCASSFQGNTEAFFGQGTRLTVV.

V usage is TRBV9 and J usage is TRBJ2-3; 14 positions agree with TRBD2. The CDR3 sequence is 19 residues long. The V segment lost 3 bases and the J segment 3 bases; nucleotides outside the gene matches: 12. The V gene's germline CDR1 is SGDLS and CDR2 YYNGEE. CDR3: CASSAVPGLAGAATDTQYF. CDR3 coding DNA: TGTGCCAGCAGCGCCGTGCCGGGACTAGCGGGGGCTGCTACAGATACGCAGTATTTT.

V usage is TRBV7-3 and J usage is TRBJ2-7, with D perhaps TRBD1 (5 bases). The V and J ends lost 2 bases and 3 bases respectively, with 14 bases between them. CDR3 length: 15 amino acids. CDR1 is SGHTA, CDR2 FQGTGA, per germline. The CDR3 DNA is TGTGCCAGCAGCTTAGGCGACAGTGGATTCTACGAGCAGTACTTC. Its protein is CASSLGDSGFYEQYF.

The rearrangement links TRBV4-1 to TRBJ2-3; TRBD2 matches 10 bases. The CDR3 runs to 15 residues. The V gene end was trimmed by 6 bases and the J gene end by 1 base; junction bases not matched to a gene: 4. Germline loops: CDR1 MGHRA, CDR2 YSYEKL. The CDR3 DNA sequence: TGCGCCAGCAGTCCTAGCGGGGGCGGCACAGATACGCAGTATTTT. It specifies CASSPSGGGTDTQYF.

This chain links TRBV14 with TRBJ2-1, with TRBD2 matching 12 bases. Germline CDR1 is SGHDN and CDR2 is FVKESK. The V and J ends lost 0 bases and 3 bases, in that order; junction bases with no gene match: 9. The CDR3 sequence is 19 residues long. CDR3 bases: TGTGCCAGCAGCCAAGATCTTCTAGCGGGAGGGTTGTTCTACAATGAGCAGTTCTTC. Its protein is CASSQDLLAGGLFYNEQFF.

This rearrangement joins TRBV6-1 to TRBJ1-5; 7 bases map to TRBD1. The CDR3 sequence is 13 residues long. J gave up 8 bases and V 6 bases, and 7 bases lay outside the gene matches. CDR1 and CDR2 (germline): MNHNS, SASEGT. CDR3 in DNA: TGTGCCAGCAGACGACAGGGTGAGAAGCCCCAGCATTTT. Protein product: CASRRQGEKPQHF.

The gene calls are TRBV2 and TRBJ2-2, with D possibly TRBD1 on 7 matching bases. Germline V gene data show CDR1 as SNHLY and CDR2 as FYNNEI. Trimming shortened V by 6 bases and J by 3 bases, and 14 bases separated the two germline ends. The CDR3 totals 15 residues. The CDR3 coding sequence is TGTGCCAGCAGCGACCAGGGGGGTGACACCGGGGAGCTGTTTTTT. Amino acid sequence: CASSDQGGDTGELFF.

The V and J genes are TRBV5-4 and TRBJ2-1; D call uncertain. The V gene's germline CDR1 is SGHNT and CDR2 YYREEE (reference sequence). V gave up 1 base and J gave up 4 bases, with 9 bases separating them. The length of the CDR3 is 14 residues. Here the CDR3 reads CASSLKTAYNEQFF. CDR3 sequence (DNA): TGTGCCAGCAGCTTGAAAACAGCTTACAATGAGCAGTTCTTC.

J is TRBJ2-7 and V is TRBV11-2; 10 bases fit TRBD2. Germline trimming cut 2 bases from V and 6 bases from J; bases unmatched to any gene: 10. Per germline, CDR1 SGHAT and CDR2 FQNNGV. The CDR3 totals 16 residues. CDR3 sequence (DNA): TGTGCCAGCAGCTTACGGGCCGGACTAGCGGCGAGCGAGCAGTACTTC. Translating it yields CASSLRAGLAASEQYF.

The chain has TRBV9 and TRBJ2-1; no clear D. The CDR3 is 16 residues long. Trimming stripped 0 bases from V and 5 bases from J, with 15 bases between. The germline V gene has CDR1 SGDLS and CDR2 YYNGEE. CDR3 sequence reads: CASSVAWPLINNEQFF. In DNA, the CDR3 is TGTGCCAGCAGCGTAGCTTGGCCGTTAATCAACAATGAGCAGTTCTTC. The full variable domain, completed using reference TRBV9 and TRBJ2-1, is DSGVTQTPKHLITATGQRVTLRCSPRSGDLSVYWYQQSLDQGLQFLIQYYNGEERAKGNILERFSAQQFPDLHSELNLSSLELGDSALYFCASSVAWPLINNEQFFGPGTRLTVL.

This chain uses TRBV7-2 with TRBJ2-3, with D unresolved. This CDR3 region has 11 residues. Germline CDR1 SGHTA, CDR2 FQGNSA. Trimming cost V 3 bases and J 5 bases, with 3 bases left between them. The CDR3 loop reads CASSFVDTQYF. CDR3 in DNA: TGTGCCAGCAGCTTCGTAGATACGCAGTATTTT.

V usage is TRBV5-1 and J usage is TRBJ2-3, with 10 bases fitting TRBD1. The trim removed 0 bases at V and 1 base at J, leaving 2 bases unmatched. CDR1 SGHRS and CDR2 YFSETQ come from the germline V gene. The CDR3 contains 16 residues. Written as DNA, the CDR3 is TGCGCCAGCAGCTTGGTGGGGACAGGGGGCACAGATACGCAGTATTTT. Its protein product is CASSLVGTGGTDTQYF.

The chain links TRBV6-1 to TRBJ2-7; TRBD2 might be the D (6 bases). Germline values: CDR1 MNHNS, CDR2 SASEGT. Trimming removed 0 bases at V and 3 bases at J, with 12 bases between. The CDR3 has 15 amino acids. CDR3 residues: CASSEAGSRFYEQYF. In DNA form, the CDR3 reads TGTGCCAGCAGTGAAGCCGGGAGTCGATTCTACGAGCAGTACTTC.

The gene calls are TRBV11-2 and TRBJ1-1; no clear D. CDR3 length: 11 amino acids. V was trimmed by 4 bases and J by 7 bases, leaving 7 bases between them. Germline V gene sequence: CDR1 SGHAT, CDR2 FQNNGV. The CDR3 here is CASSYAREAFF. CDR3 coding DNA: TGTGCCAGCAGCTATGCGCGTGAAGCTTTCTTT.